The 32 T cell receptor beta chains below come from one sample, sequenced in a study of T cells in Graves' hyperthyroidism and ophthalmopathy. RNA transcripts gave rise to amplified TCR beta CDR3 regions. In the first-round RT-PCR of the TCR CDR3, the HTBI primer set was used. TCRdb reprocessed the multiplex PCR reads via MiXCR and lists one record per CDR3 protein. The sample contains roughly 500,000 distinct CDR3 sequences, approximately 24% of which appear only once. Sequenced: blood. These receptors all come from a woman aged 30 to 39 with Graves' ophthalmopathy.

This clonotype was picked up many times. The chain carries TRBV10-3 and TRBJ1-2; tentatively, D is TRBD1 (6 bases). Trimming removed 2 bases from V and 3 bases from J, with 10 bases in between. The CDR3 totals 14 residues. The germline gives CDR1 ENHRY, CDR2 SYGVKD. CDR3: CAISEVEGDYGYTF. The CDR3 coding sequence is TGTGCCATCAGTGAGGTGGAGGGGGACTATGGCTACACCTTC.

This clonotype was counted only a few times. Its ends do not fully match the called genes, so a read error is possible. The rearrangement uses TRBV4-3 and TRBJ2-2; the D call may be TRBD1 or TRBD2 (6 bases each). This CDR3 comprises 20 residues. Looked up from germline, CDR1 is LGHNA and CDR2 is YSLEER. The CDR3 nucleotides are TGCGCCAGCAGGCAAGGGGGACTGCGGCGAGCCAGGAAGGACACCGGGGAGCTGTTTTTT. Its translation is CASRQGGLRRARKDTGELFF.

This clonotype was seen a few times. The chain uses TRBV20-1 and TRBJ1-1, with a possible D match to TRBD1 (5 bases). CDR3 length: 13 residues. Germline V gives CDR1 DFQATT, CDR2 SNEGSKA (reference sequence). Trimming stripped 6 bases from V and 7 bases from J, with 18 bases between. In DNA form, the CDR3 reads TGCAGTGCGATAAAGACAGACGGCGGTGAAGCTTTCTTT. Protein product: CSAIKTDGGEAFF.

This clonotype has at least ten counts. The chain has TRBV2 and TRBJ2-7, with 7 bases aligning to TRBD1. The length of the CDR3 is 14 residues. V gave up 7 bases and J gave up 0 bases; unmatched junction bases: 6. CDR1 is SNHLY and CDR2 is FYNNEI in the germline V gene. This CDR3 is CASTPDRSSYEQYF. Here the CDR3 DNA reads TGTGCCAGCACTCCGGACAGGAGCTCCTACGAGCAGTACTTC.

The chain recombines TRBV20-1 with TRBJ2-5, with D possibly being TRBD2 (6 bases). V was cut by 0 bases and J by 2 bases, with 19 bases left in between. The germline gives CDR1 DFQATT, CDR2 SNEGSKA (reference sequence). The CDR3 has 17 amino acids. Here the CDR3 DNA reads TGCAGTGCTAGAGATCCCAGGTTGTGGGAGGATCAAGAGACCCAGTACTTC. It translates to CSARDPRLWEDQETQYF.

The chain has TRBV7-2 and TRBJ2-7; 8 nucleotides align to TRBD2. This CDR3 spans 16 amino acids. From germline, CDR1 is SGHTA and CDR2 FQGNSA. The V gene end was trimmed by 3 bases and the J gene end by 3 bases; junction bases not matched to a gene: 10. The CDR3 DNA is TGTGCCAGCAGCTTCCGGCAGGGCAGCGGGAGCTACGAGCAGTACTTC. This translates into CASSFRQGSGSYEQYF.

For this clonotype: A read error may produce the germline difference seen at one junction end. The V and J genes are TRBV6-1 and TRBJ2-5; 7 nucleotides match TRBD1. Per the germline V gene, CDR1 is MNHNS and CDR2 is SASEGT. This CDR3 is built from 13 residues. CDR3 amino acids: CAISETGMETQYF. CDR3 in DNA: TGTGCCATCAGTGAGACAGGGATGGAGACCCAGTACTTC.

Many counts were recorded for this clonotype. This sequence joins TRBV19 and TRBJ2-2, with 10 nucleotides matching TRBD1. V shed 3 bases and J 4 bases; nucleotides not matched to a gene: 5. The CDR3 is made up of 16 amino acids. Germline values: CDR1 LNHDA, CDR2 SQIVND (reference sequence). This chain's CDR3 is CASSIRDRGFTGELFF. The CDR3 DNA reads TGTGCCAGTAGTATCCGGGACAGGGGCTTCACCGGGGAGCTGTTTTTT.

CDR3 nucleotide sequence: TGTTCAGTAGCGGGGAGGAAAGAGACCCAGTACTTC. Protein: CSVAGRKETQYF. The V and J genes are TRBV6-5 and TRBJ2-5; 8 bases line up with TRBD2. CDR1 MNHEY and CDR2 SVGAGI come from the germline V gene. The CDR3 loop spans 12 amino acids.

For this clonotype: A read error may explain this, as a much larger clone is one base away. This chain connects TRBV28 to TRBJ2-7; D might be TRBD1 (5 bases). CDR1 is MDHEN and CDR2 is SYDVKM in the germline V gene. Deletions cut 6 bases from V and 10 bases from J, with 19 bases between. The CDR3 length is 13 residues. CDR3 sequence reads: CASRPYRGMRQYF. DNA for the CDR3: TGTGCCAGCAGACCCTATAGGGGTATGAGACAGTACTTC.

The table lists this clonotype with many counts. V and J are TRBV20-1 and TRBJ1-2; D remains unclear. The CDR3 covers 14 residues. V dropped 3 bases and J dropped 3 bases, with 14 bases sitting between them. Per germline, CDR1 DFQATT and CDR2 SNEGSKA (reference sequence). The CDR3 DNA is TGCAGTGCTAGGGTCGGGTTGTCGCACTATGGCTACACCTTC. It specifies CSARVGLSHYGYTF.

A few counts support this clonotype. The chain employs TRBV6-1 and TRBJ2-7; weak D call: TRBD1 (5 bases). V lost 4 bases to trimming and J lost 5 bases, with 15 bases between them. CDR3 length: 14 residues. Germline assignment: CDR1 MNHNS and CDR2 SASEGT. CDR3 sequence: CASSVEQGGNEQYF. CDR3 DNA: TGTGCCAGCAGTGTGGAGCAGGGTGGAAACGAGCAGTACTTC.

V usage is TRBV6-2 or TRBV6-3 and J usage is TRBJ2-7; D perhaps matches TRBD2 (5 bases). Germline CDR1 and CDR2: MNHEY and SVGEGT. The CDR3 length is 15 residues. With 0 bases removed from V and 4 bases from J, the gap between germline ends came to 13 bases. CDR3 DNA: TGTGCCAGCAGTTACTCGGCTGAACGGGGTTACGAGCAGTACTTC. Encoded protein: CASSYSAERGYEQYF.

This clonotype was observed many times. This chain joins TRBV12-3 or TRBV12-4 and TRBJ2-7, with D possibly being TRBD1 or TRBD2 (5 bases each). This CDR3 is built from 13 residues. V was trimmed by 4 bases and J by 7 bases, leaving 14 bases between them. CDR3 in DNA: TGTGCCAGCAGTTCCAACCGTTGGGGGGAGCAGTACTTC. This translates into CASSSNRWGEQYF.

This clonotype was seen a handful of times. The chain uses TRBV4-3 and TRBJ1-2; D is perhaps TRBD1 (5 bases). The germline V and J ends were trimmed by 0 bases and 4 bases, with 12 bases remaining between them. This CDR3 is built from 15 residues. CDR1 LGHNA and CDR2 YSLEER come from the germline V gene. The CDR3 sequence: CASSQDPRQFYGYTF. CDR3 bases: TGCGCCAGCAGCCAAGATCCAAGACAGTTCTATGGCTACACCTTC.

The chain joins TRBV12-3 or TRBV12-4 to TRBJ2-7; TRBD2 matches at 7 bases. The length of the CDR3 is 13 residues. Trimming at V came to 7 bases and at J to 2 bases, leaving 5 bases not matched to a gene. The CDR3 nucleotides are TGTGCCAGCACTTCAGCGGGAACCTACGAGCAGTACGTC. Translated, it gives CASTSAGTYEQYV.

The table lists this clonotype with many counts. The chain carries TRBV7-2 and TRBJ1-2, with TRBD1 identical over 7 bases. The CDR3 spans 14 residues. Per germline, CDR1 SGHTA and CDR2 FQGNSA. V was pared by 4 bases and J by 2 bases, with 4 bases of the junction left unmatched. The CDR3 sequence is CASSSLQGNYGYTF. The DNA for the CDR3 is TGTGCCAGCAGCTCTCTACAGGGGAACTATGGCTACACCTTC.

This clonotype was counted ten times or more. V usage is TRBV6-5 and J usage is TRBJ1-2; 7 bases map to TRBD1. This CDR3 region has 15 residues. V lost 0 bases, J lost 4 bases, and 5 bases stayed unmatched. Germline CDR1 and CDR2: MNHEY and SVGAGI. In DNA, the CDR3 is TGTGCCAGCAGTTACTCGACAGGGCTCCTCTATGGCTACACCTTC. Residues: CASSYSTGLLYGYTF.

This clonotype appeared a few times. CDR3 in amino acids: CSARTFGQAGDGYTF. Written as DNA, the CDR3 is TGCAGTGCTAGAACGTTCGGACAGGCAGGGGATGGCTACACCTTC. The V gene is TRBV20-1, the J gene TRBJ1-2, with 7 bases aligning to TRBD1. Trimming cost V 2 bases and J 6 bases; bases outside gene matches: 12. The CDR3 length is 15 residues. The V gene's germline CDR1 is DFQATT and CDR2 SNEGSKA (reference sequence).

This clonotype was seen at least ten times. The CDR3 is CASSQGQGATYEQYF. CDR3 DNA sequence: TGTGCCAGCAGCCAAGGACAGGGGGCGACCTACGAGCAGTACTTC. This sequence joins TRBV14 and TRBJ2-7, with 10 bases matching TRBD1. The CDR3 extends over 15 amino acids. Germline-derived CDR1 and CDR2 are SGHDN and FVKESK. Unmatched junction bases numbered 2, after V lost 1 base and J lost 2 bases.

The chain carries TRBV11-3 and TRBJ2-2; 11 bases match TRBD2. V shed 4 bases and J 8 bases; nucleotides not matched to a gene: 6. The CDR3 has 15 residues. CDR1 is SGHNT, CDR2 YENEEA, per germline. CDR3 loop: CASSSLSSGRGELFF. CDR3 coding DNA: TGTGCCAGCAGCTCCCTGTCTAGCGGGAGGGGGGAGCTGTTTTTT.

The chain couples TRBV6-4 to TRBJ2-7; 11 nucleotides match TRBD2. The V segment lost 2 bases and the J segment 1 base; nucleotides outside the gene matches: 4. CDR1 is MRHNA and CDR2 is SNTAGT in the germline V gene. The CDR3 is 16 residues long. CDR3 residues: CASSDPGLAESYEQYF. The CDR3 bases are TGTGCCAGCAGTGACCCGGGACTAGCGGAGTCCTACGAGCAGTACTTC.

This clonotype was seen a few times. The rearrangement joins TRBV11-2 to TRBJ2-5, with 7 nucleotides matching TRBD1. CDR1 and CDR2 (germline): SGHAT, FQNNGV. The CDR3 spans 18 residues. Trimming took 5 bases from V and 5 from J; bases not matched to a gene: 20. CDR3 sequence reads: CASSRTRDSSVLGETQYF. The CDR3 DNA reads as TGTGCCAGCAGCCGTACCCGGGACAGCTCGGTTTTAGGCGAGACCCAGTACTTC.

This clonotype has at least ten counts. This chain connects TRBV29-1 to TRBJ1-2, with D unresolved. The CDR3 totals 12 residues. The germline V and J ends were trimmed by 0 bases and 8 bases, with 10 bases remaining between them. Germline CDR1 is SQVTM and CDR2 is ANQGSEA. In DNA form, the CDR3 reads TGCAGCGTTGAAGATTTACGGTTCGGCTACACCTTC. This encodes CSVEDLRFGYTF.

This clonotype was counted ten times or more. The rearrangement joins TRBV20-1 to TRBJ1-2, with D unclear. The CDR3 length is 13 residues. Trimming removed 0 bases at V and 6 bases at J, with 11 bases between. Germline V gene sequence: CDR1 DFQATT, CDR2 SNEGSKA (reference sequence). In nucleotides, the CDR3 is TGCAGTGCTAGAGACCCGGCCCGTAATGGCTACACCTTC. Amino acids: CSARDPARNGYTF.

The chain couples TRBV7-8 to TRBJ1-6; possibly TRBD1 for D (5 bases). Germline assignment: CDR1 SGHVS and CDR2 FQNEAQ. V was clipped by 4 bases and J by 7 bases, with 11 bases between them. This CDR3 comprises 14 residues. CDR3 loop: CASSSQGGNSPLHF. The CDR3 nucleotides are TGTGCCAGCAGCTCCCAGGGCGGGAATTCACCCCTCCACTTT.

This clonotype was recorded at least ten times. The rearrangement joins TRBV12-3 or TRBV12-4 to TRBJ1-1; maybe TRBD1 (5 bases). The CDR3 has 15 amino acids. With 6 bases removed from V and 6 bases from J, the gap between germline ends came to 20 bases. The CDR3 coding sequence is TGTGCCAGCAGATTCGGGAGACAGTTTTCCCCTGAAGCTTTCTTT. It codes for CASRFGRQFSPEAFF.

This clonotype occurred a few times. The chain combines TRBV12-5 with TRBJ1-1, with D perhaps matching TRBD1 (6 bases). There are 16 residues in the CDR3. Germline CDR1 reads LGHNT; CDR2 reads FRNRAP. The V end lost 3 bases, the J end lost 9 bases, and 23 bases lay between the germline ends. CDR3 residues: CASGFRGGLRKVQAFF. CDR3 coding DNA: TGTGCTAGTGGTTTCCGAGGGGGACTCAGAAAGGTCCAAGCTTTCTTT. Drawing the rest from reference TRBV12-5 and TRBJ1-1, the complete variable domain is DARVTQTPRHKVTEMGQEVTMRCQPILGHNTVFWYRQTMMQGLELLAYFRNRAPLDDSGMPKDRFSAEMPDATLATLKIQPSEPRDSAVYFCASGFRGGLRKVQAFFGQGTRLTVV.

This clonotype was seen many times. The CDR3 loop is CASTKGHRDRSDYGYTF. The CDR3 DNA follows: TGTGCCAGCACCAAGGGTCACCGGGACCGAAGCGACTATGGCTACACCTTC. The chain employs TRBV6-4 and TRBJ1-2; D is possibly TRBD1 (5 bases). CDR1 and CDR2 from the germline V gene are MRHNA and SNTAGT. This CDR3 is built from 17 residues. Trimming took 7 bases from V and 3 from J, leaving 24 bases between them.

This chain links TRBV6-2 or TRBV6-3 with TRBJ1-2; TRBD1 might be the D (6 bases). CDR3 length equals 13 residues. Trimming stripped 4 bases from V and 5 bases from J, with 11 bases between. The V gene's germline CDR1 is MNHEY and CDR2 SVGEGT. Here the CDR3 DNA reads TGTGCCAGCAGTTTTGGGACAAAATATGGCTACACCTTC. This translates into CASSFGTKYGYTF.

The sample holds many counts of this clonotype. V is TRBV6-1 and J is TRBJ1-1; 7 bases are a match to TRBD1. Germline loops: CDR1 MNHNS, CDR2 SASEGT. The V segment lost 4 bases and the J segment 8 bases; nucleotides outside the gene matches: 7. This CDR3 comprises 13 residues. CDR3 DNA: TGTGCCAGCAGTGCCATAAGGACAGGCGAAGCTTTCTTT. Translation gives CASSAIRTGEAFF.

This clonotype was counted ten times or more. The V gene is TRBV7-2, the J gene TRBJ1-1, with 10 bases identical to TRBD1. This CDR3 spans 17 amino acids. Germline V gene lookup returns CDR1 SGHTA and CDR2 FQGNSA. The trim removed 7 bases at V and 5 bases at J, leaving 16 bases unmatched. The CDR3 region has the DNA TGTGCCAGCAACCAATACGGGGTCGGGACAGGGGTGACTGAAGCTTTCTTT. It is translated as CASNQYGVGTGVTEAFF.